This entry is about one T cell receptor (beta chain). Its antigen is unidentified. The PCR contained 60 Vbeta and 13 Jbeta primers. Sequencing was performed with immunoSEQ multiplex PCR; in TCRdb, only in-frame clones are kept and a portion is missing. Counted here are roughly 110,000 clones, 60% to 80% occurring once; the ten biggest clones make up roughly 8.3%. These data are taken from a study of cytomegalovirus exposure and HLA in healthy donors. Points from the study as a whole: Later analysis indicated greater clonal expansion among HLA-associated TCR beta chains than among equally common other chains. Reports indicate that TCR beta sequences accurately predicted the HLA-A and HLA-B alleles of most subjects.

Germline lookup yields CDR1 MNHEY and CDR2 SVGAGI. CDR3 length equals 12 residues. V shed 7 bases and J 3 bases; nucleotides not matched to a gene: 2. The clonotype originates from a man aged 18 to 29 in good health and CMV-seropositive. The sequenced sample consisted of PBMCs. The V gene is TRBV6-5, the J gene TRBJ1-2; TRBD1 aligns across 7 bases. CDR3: CASKQGDYGYTF. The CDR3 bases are TGTGCCAGCAAGCAGGGGGACTATGGCTACACCTTC.